The next 27 T cell receptor beta chains were all read from a single sample in a study of Ad26.COV2.S vaccination and SARS-CoV-2 variants. Produced via immunoSEQ multiplex PCR; TCRdb's table is partial and in-frame only. The sample has approximately 500,000 clones; around 88% are singletons. Sample treatment: about 20 received Ad26.COV2.S at low or high dose, single or two shots; roughly five received placebo; per-sample allocation not given. Sample collection was performed on day 63 after the first vaccine or placebo injection. The sequencing here drew on peripheral blood, taken in a trial of Ad26.COV2.S vaccine versus placebo. These receptors all come from a person between 18 and 60 years old who received the Ad26.COV2.S COVID-19 vaccine or a placebo.

The genes are TRBV4-2 and TRBJ1-4; D ambiguous. The CDR3 spans 16 residues. Germline V CDR1 and CDR2: LGHNA, YNFKEQ. V was shortened by 1 base and J by 6 bases, with 15 bases between the two germline ends. The DNA for the CDR3 is TGTGCCAGCAGCCAAGGGTCTTCTATTGGTGATGAAAAACTGTTTTTT. The encoded protein is CASSQGSSIGDEKLFF.

This rearrangement joins TRBV4-2 to TRBJ2-5; no reliable D call. V lost 0 bases and J 5 bases, leaving 7 bases between the germline ends. This CDR3 has 13 amino acids. Looked up from germline, CDR1 is LGHNA and CDR2 is YNFKEQ. The CDR3 region is CASSQDFMETQYF. CDR3 DNA: TGTGCCAGCAGCCAAGATTTCATGGAGACCCAGTACTTC.

This rearrangement joins TRBV10-3 to TRBJ2-5, with TRBD2 identical over 14 bases. The CDR3 sequence is 15 residues long. The V segment lost 6 bases and the J segment 3 bases; nucleotides outside the gene matches: 3. Germline CDR1 and CDR2: ENHRY and SYGVKD. CDR3 sequence reads: CAISPGLAGEETQYF. In DNA form, the CDR3 reads TGTGCCATCAGCCCGGGACTAGCGGGAGAAGAGACCCAGTACTTC.

The chain is built from TRBV19 and TRBJ1-5, with a possible D match to TRBD1 (6 bases). This CDR3 region has 12 residues. The germline gives CDR1 LNHDA, CDR2 SQIVND (reference sequence). V lost 7 bases and J lost 7, with 11 bases in between. The DNA for the CDR3 is TGTGCCAGTACCCAGGGGTCACAGCCCCAGCATTTT. Translated, it gives CASTQGSQPQHF.

The V gene is TRBV24-1, the J gene TRBJ2-1; 10 bases map to TRBD2. CDR3 length: 17 amino acids. V lost 2 bases to trimming and J lost 2 bases; unmatched junction nucleotides: 5. CDR1 and CDR2 (germline): KGHDR, SFDVKD. The CDR3 DNA reads as TGTGCCACCAGTGATTCCCGACTAGCGGGCGCCTACAATGAGCAGTTCTTC. It is translated as CATSDSRLAGAYNEQFF.

This sequence joins TRBV19 and TRBJ1-1; D is undetermined. This CDR3 contains 13 residues. Germline CDR1 LNHDA, CDR2 SQIVND (reference sequence). V was trimmed by 7 bases and J by 2 bases, leaving 11 bases between them. Here the CDR3 reads CASKSGANTEAFF. The CDR3 nucleotides read TGTGCCAGTAAATCAGGCGCCAACACTGAAGCTTTCTTT.

This clone has only a few counts. The chain joins TRBV7-8 to TRBJ1-5; no clear D gene. With 5 bases removed from V and 7 bases from J, the gap between germline ends came to 15 bases. CDR3 length: 14 amino acids. CDR1 is SGHVS and CDR2 is FQNEAQ in the germline V gene. The CDR3 is CASSQYSSGQPQHF. For the CDR3, the DNA is TGTGCCAGCAGCCAATACAGTTCGGGGCAGCCCCAGCATTTT.

The chain uses TRBV5-1 and TRBJ1-1; D possibly corresponds to TRBD1 (5 bases). The germline gives CDR1 SGHRS, CDR2 YFSETQ. CDR3 size: 15 residues. V dropped 0 bases and J dropped 1 base, with 10 bases sitting between them. The CDR3 DNA is TGCGCCAGCAGCTTGGCAGGGCTTAAGAACACTGAAGCTTTCTTT. Its protein is CASSLAGLKNTEAFF.

V and J are TRBV3-1 (or the pseudogene TRBV3-2) and TRBJ2-7; maybe TRBD2 (5 bases). V was trimmed by 1 base and J by 7 bases, leaving 11 bases between them. The CDR3 extends over 13 amino acids. Germline lookup yields CDR1 LGHDT and CDR2 YNNKEL (reference sequence). In DNA, the CDR3 is TGTGCCAGCAGCCAAGGGTATGGGAGTGAGCAGTACTTC. Translating it yields CASSQGYGSEQYF.

V is TRBV9 and J is TRBJ1-4, with TRBD1 matching over 7 bases. Per the germline V gene, CDR1 is SGDLS and CDR2 is YYNGEE. Germline trimming cut 3 bases from V and 7 bases from J; bases unmatched to any gene: 3. The CDR3 extends over 13 amino acids. For the CDR3, the DNA is TGTGCCAGCAGCGATCAGGGGGGTGAAAAACTGTTTTTT. It is translated as CASSDQGGEKLFF.

The chain links TRBV2 to TRBJ1-4; D unresolved. The germline CDR1 and CDR2 sequences are SNHLY and FYNNEI. This CDR3 comprises 15 residues. V was trimmed by 6 bases and J by 8 bases, leaving 19 bases between them. The CDR3 here is CASRDLSAGGEKLFF. The DNA for the CDR3 is TGTGCCAGCAGGGACCTATCGGCCGGAGGAGAAAAACTGTTTTTT. The complete variable domain, with remaining parts taken from reference TRBV2 and TRBJ1-4, reads EPEVTQTPSHQVTQMGQEVILRCVPISNHLYFYWYRQILGQKVEFLVSFYNNEISEKSEIFDDQFSVERPDGSNFTLKIRSTKLEDSAMYFCASRDLSAGGEKLFFGSGTQLSVL.

This clone has only a few counts. This chain links TRBV7-9 with TRBJ1-1; 9 bases fit TRBD1. Germline loops: CDR1 SEHNR, CDR2 FQNEAQ (reference sequence). With 5 bases clipped from V and 6 bases from J, the junction kept 7 bases outside the gene matches. CDR3 length equals 14 residues. The CDR3 sequence is CASSQPGTGSEAFF. The CDR3 coding sequence is TGTGCCAGCAGCCAACCCGGGACAGGGTCTGAAGCTTTCTTT.

The rearrangement joins TRBV28 to TRBJ1-2; D is ambiguous. Trimming pared 3 bases from V and 8 bases from J, leaving 10 bases between. This CDR3 is built from 12 residues. Germline V gene sequence: CDR1 MDHEN, CDR2 SYDVKM. CDR3 DNA sequence: TGTGCCAGCAGTTTTGGAGGTAGCGGCTACACCTTC. Residues: CASSFGGSGYTF.

The genes are TRBV6-4 and TRBJ2-2; the match to TRBD2 covers 8 bases. The germline CDR1 and CDR2 sequences are MRHNA and SNTAGT. The CDR3 has 14 residues. With 5 bases clipped from V and 7 bases from J, the junction kept 6 bases outside the gene matches. The CDR3 spells CASSSGRIGGELFF. The DNA of the CDR3 is TGTGCCAGCAGTAGCGGGAGAATCGGCGGGGAGCTGTTTTTT.

This clone was recorded a few times. V and J are TRBV19 and TRBJ1-5; D is uncertain. The CDR3 is 12 residues long. Trimming removed 5 bases at V and 9 bases at J, with 11 bases between. Germline CDR1 is LNHDA and CDR2 is SQIVND (reference sequence). Here the CDR3 DNA reads TGTGCCAGTAGTCCTTCAAGTTGGCCCCAGCATTTT. It is translated as CASSPSSWPQHF.

This clone appeared once. The rearrangement joins TRBV11-1 to TRBJ2-7; D uncertain. CDR1 SGHAT and CDR2 FQDESV come from the germline V gene (reference sequence). The V end lost 6 bases, the J end lost 5 bases, and 8 bases lay between the germline ends. The CDR3 runs 11 residues. This CDR3 is CASSKFHEQYF. The CDR3 coding sequence is TGTGCCAGCAGTAAATTCCACGAGCAGTACTTC.

The chain joins TRBV5-1 to TRBJ2-7; D is uncertain. The ends were cut back, 0 bases at V and 3 bases at J, with 7 bases in the middle. This CDR3 region has 13 residues. Germline loops: CDR1 SGHRS, CDR2 YFSETQ. The CDR3 nucleotides read TGCGCCAGCAGCTTGGGATTTAACTACGAGCAGTACTTC. This codes for CASSLGFNYEQYF.

The chain uses TRBV19 and TRBJ2-5; D remains unclear. Per the germline V gene, CDR1 is LNHDA and CDR2 is SQIVND (reference sequence). Trimming stripped 3 bases from V and 5 bases from J, with 4 bases between. The CDR3 covers 11 residues. The DNA for the CDR3 is TGTGCCAGTAGTATGCAGGAGACCCAGTACTTC. Its translation: CASSMQETQYF.

This sequence joins TRBV12-3 or TRBV12-4 and TRBJ1-5; no definite D call. Deletions cut 4 bases from V and 9 bases from J, with 13 bases between. The CDR3 loop spans 13 amino acids. CDR3 region: CASSWQLTGPQHF. The CDR3 bases are TGTGCCAGCAGTTGGCAGCTCACGGGGCCCCAGCATTTT.

The chain carries TRBV6-5 and TRBJ2-5; D is possibly TRBD1 (6 bases). Trimming left V 11 bases short and J 1 base short, with 17 bases between. The CDR3 runs 14 residues. Germline CDR1 reads MNHEY; CDR2 reads SVGAGI. CDR3 sequence (DNA): TGTGCCGGCTCCCGGTCACAGGGCCAAGAGACCCAGTACTTC. It encodes CAGSRSQGQETQYF.

This rearrangement joins TRBV27 to TRBJ1-3; no definite D call. The CDR3 contains 14 residues. Germline V gene sequence: CDR1 MNHEY, CDR2 SMNVEV (reference sequence). Between the trimmed V and J ends, which lost 0 bases and 0 bases, there was a span of 3 bases. CDR3: CASSLSPSGNTIYF. CDR3 in DNA: TGTGCCAGCAGTTTATCCCCCTCTGGAAACACCATATATTTT.

The rearrangement links TRBV3-1 (or the pseudogene TRBV3-2) to TRBJ1-1; no clear D. V was clipped by 4 bases and J by 8 bases, with 17 bases between them. The CDR3 spans 14 residues. In germline, CDR1 is LGHDT, CDR2 YNNKEL (reference sequence). In DNA form, the CDR3 reads TGTGCCAGCAGCCTCCCATACCCGGCCGCCGAAGCTTTCTTT. Its translation: CASSLPYPAAEAFF.

This clone appeared a few times. The chain employs TRBV19 and TRBJ2-5, with 7 bases aligning to TRBD2. J gave up 5 bases and V 3 bases, and 6 bases lay outside the gene matches. This CDR3 contains 14 residues. Per the germline V gene, CDR1 is LNHDA and CDR2 is SQIVND (reference sequence). In nucleotides, the CDR3 is TGTGCCAGTAGTATTGCGGGAGTACCTGAGACCCAGTACTTC. Protein product: CASSIAGVPETQYF.

The chain is built from TRBV30 and TRBJ1-5; D unresolved. Germline V lookup: CDR1 GTSNPN, CDR2 SVGIG (reference sequence). The CDR3 extends over 14 amino acids. Trimming removed 2 bases from V and 6 bases from J, with 14 bases in between. The CDR3: CAWSPPGSGQPQHF. The CDR3 DNA is TGTGCCTGGAGTCCCCCGGGATCGGGTCAGCCCCAGCATTTT.

This clone was seen only once. The gene calls are TRBV2 and TRBJ2-7; D possibly corresponds to TRBD2 (5 bases). Trimming pared 7 bases from V and 2 bases from J, leaving 15 bases between. CDR1 and CDR2 from the germline V gene are SNHLY and FYNNEI. This CDR3 comprises 14 residues. The CDR3 DNA is TGTGCCAGCAAAAAGGACTCCACGCCCTACGAGCAGTACTTC. Protein product: CASKKDSTPYEQYF.

This chain uses TRBV14 with TRBJ1-1, with 7 bases fitting TRBD1. The V gene end was trimmed by 2 bases and the J gene end by 3 bases; junction bases not matched to a gene: 6. The germline V gene has CDR1 SGHDN and CDR2 FVKESK. This CDR3 has 15 amino acids. CDR3 nucleotide sequence: TGTGCCAGCAGCCAAAACAGGGGCCAGTACACTGAAGCTTTCTTT. This sequence encodes CASSQNRGQYTEAFF.

This clone appeared a single time. The genes are TRBV9 and TRBJ2-1; the D gene could be TRBD1 or TRBD2 (6 bases each). There are 14 residues in the CDR3. The germline V gene encodes CDR1 SGDLS and CDR2 YYNGEE. V lost 4 bases to trimming and J lost 11 bases, with 19 bases between them. DNA of the CDR3: TGTGCCAGCAGCTCCGGTGGGGGGCGAATTAAGCAGTTCTTC. Translated, it gives CASSSGGGRIKQFF.